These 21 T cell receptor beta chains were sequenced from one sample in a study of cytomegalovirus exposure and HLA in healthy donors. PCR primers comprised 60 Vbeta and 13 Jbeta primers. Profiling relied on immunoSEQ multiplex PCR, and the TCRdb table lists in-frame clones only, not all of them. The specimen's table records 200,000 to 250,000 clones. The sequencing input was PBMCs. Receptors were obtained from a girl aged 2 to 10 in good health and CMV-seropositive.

CDR3 DNA sequence: TGTGCCAGCAGCTTGTTTCGGGGGGCGTCCTACAATGAGCAGTTCTTC. Its protein product is CASSLFRGASYNEQFF. The chain uses TRBV5-6 and TRBJ2-1; the D gene is possibly TRBD2 (7 bases). CDR1 and CDR2 (germline): SGHDT, YYEEEE. This CDR3 has 16 residues. V shed 1 base and J shed 1 base, with 12 bases lying between them.

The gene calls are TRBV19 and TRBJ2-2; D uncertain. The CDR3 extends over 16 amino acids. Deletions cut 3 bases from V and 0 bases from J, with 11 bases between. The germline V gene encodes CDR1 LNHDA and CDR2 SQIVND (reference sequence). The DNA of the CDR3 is TGTGCCAGTAGTATTCGACACCGCGCGAACACCGGGGAGCTGTTTTTT. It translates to CASSIRHRANTGELFF.

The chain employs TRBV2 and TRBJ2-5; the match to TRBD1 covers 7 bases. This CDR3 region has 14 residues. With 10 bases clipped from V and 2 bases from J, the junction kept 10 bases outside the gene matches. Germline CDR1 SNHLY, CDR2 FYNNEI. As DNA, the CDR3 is TGTGCCAATACCTACCGGGACAGACAAGAGACCCAGTACTTC. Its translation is CANTYRDRQETQYF.

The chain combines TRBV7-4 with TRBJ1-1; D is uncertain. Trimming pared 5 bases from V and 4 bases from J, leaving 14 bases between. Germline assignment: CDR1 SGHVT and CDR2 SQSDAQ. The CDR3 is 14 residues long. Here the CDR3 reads CASSPLGASTEAFF. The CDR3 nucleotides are TGTGCCAGCAGCCCTCTTGGAGCGAGCACTGAAGCTTTCTTT.

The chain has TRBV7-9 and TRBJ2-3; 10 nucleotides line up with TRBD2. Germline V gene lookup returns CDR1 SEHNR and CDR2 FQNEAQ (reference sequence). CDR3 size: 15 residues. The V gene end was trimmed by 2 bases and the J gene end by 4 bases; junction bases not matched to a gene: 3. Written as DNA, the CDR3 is TGTGCCAGCAGCTTACTAGCGGGAGTATCAGATACGCAGTATTTT. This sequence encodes CASSLLAGVSDTQYF.

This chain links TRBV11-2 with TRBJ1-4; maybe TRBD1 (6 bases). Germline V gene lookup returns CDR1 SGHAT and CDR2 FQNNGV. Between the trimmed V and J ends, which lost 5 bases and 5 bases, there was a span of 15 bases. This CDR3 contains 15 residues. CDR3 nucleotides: TGTGCCAGCAGCCCACAGGGCTTCGGGAATGAAAAACTGTTTTTT. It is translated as CASSPQGFGNEKLFF.

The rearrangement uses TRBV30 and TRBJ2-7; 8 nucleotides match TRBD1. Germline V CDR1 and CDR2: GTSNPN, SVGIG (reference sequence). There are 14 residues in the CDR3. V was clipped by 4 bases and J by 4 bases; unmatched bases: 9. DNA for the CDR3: TGTGCCTGGAAGGGCGACAGGGGCCATTACGAGCAGTACTTC. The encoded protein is CAWKGDRGHYEQYF.

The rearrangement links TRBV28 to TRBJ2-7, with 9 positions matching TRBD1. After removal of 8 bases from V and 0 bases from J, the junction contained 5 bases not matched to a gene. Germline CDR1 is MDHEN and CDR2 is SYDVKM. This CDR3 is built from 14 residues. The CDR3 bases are TGTGCCAGCCGAGGGACAGGGCGCTCCTACGAGCAGTACTTC. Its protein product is CASRGTGRSYEQYF.

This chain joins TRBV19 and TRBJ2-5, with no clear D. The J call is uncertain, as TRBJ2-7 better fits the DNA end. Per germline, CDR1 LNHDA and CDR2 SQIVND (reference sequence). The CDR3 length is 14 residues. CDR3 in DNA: TGTGCCAGTAGTAAGCCCGGGTCGCTCTACGAGCAGTACTTC. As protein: CASSKPGSLYEQYF.

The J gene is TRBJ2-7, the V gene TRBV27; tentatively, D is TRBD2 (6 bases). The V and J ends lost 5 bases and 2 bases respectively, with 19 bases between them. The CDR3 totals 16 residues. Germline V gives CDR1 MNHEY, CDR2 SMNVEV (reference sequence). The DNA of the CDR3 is TGTGCCAGCAGTCCAGGCCGAGGGGAGGTAGCCTACGAGCAGTACTTC. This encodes CASSPGRGEVAYEQYF.

This CDR3 is CATRSPASGSFTYEQYF. Here the CDR3 DNA reads TGTGCGACACGCTCCCCGGCTAGCGGGAGTTTCACCTACGAGCAGTACTTC. The V gene is TRBV28, the J gene TRBJ2-7; 10 bases map to TRBD2. CDR3 length equals 17 residues. CDR1 is MDHEN, CDR2 SYDVKM, per germline.

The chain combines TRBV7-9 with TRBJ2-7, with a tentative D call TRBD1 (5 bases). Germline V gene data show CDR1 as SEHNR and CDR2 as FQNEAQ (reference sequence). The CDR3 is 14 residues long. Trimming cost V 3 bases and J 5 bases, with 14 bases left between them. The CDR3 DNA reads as TGTGCCAGCAGCTTCGGGCTAGGGGTCGACGAGCAGTACTTC. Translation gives CASSFGLGVDEQYF.

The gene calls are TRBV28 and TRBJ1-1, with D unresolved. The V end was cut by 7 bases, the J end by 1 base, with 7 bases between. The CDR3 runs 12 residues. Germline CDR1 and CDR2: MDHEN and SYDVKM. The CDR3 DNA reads TGTGCCAGCATACACCCGAACACTGAAGCTTTCTTT. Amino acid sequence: CASIHPNTEAFF.

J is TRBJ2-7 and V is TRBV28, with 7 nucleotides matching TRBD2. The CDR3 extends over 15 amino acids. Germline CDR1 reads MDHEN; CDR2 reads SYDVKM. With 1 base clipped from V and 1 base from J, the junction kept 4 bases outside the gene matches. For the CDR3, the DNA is TGTGCCAGCAGTTTATCTTGGGAGGGTTCCTACGAGCAGTACTTC. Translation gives CASSLSWEGSYEQYF.

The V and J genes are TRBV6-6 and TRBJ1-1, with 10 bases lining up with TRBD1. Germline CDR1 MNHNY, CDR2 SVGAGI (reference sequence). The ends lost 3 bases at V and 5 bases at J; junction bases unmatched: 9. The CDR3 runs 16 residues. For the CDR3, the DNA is TGTGCCAGCAGTTATTCCCCCGGACAGGGGGAAACTGAAGCTTTCTTT. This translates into CASSYSPGQGETEAFF.

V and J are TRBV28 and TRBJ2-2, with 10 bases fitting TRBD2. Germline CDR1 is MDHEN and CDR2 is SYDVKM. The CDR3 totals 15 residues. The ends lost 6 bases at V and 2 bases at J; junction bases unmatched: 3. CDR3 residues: CASSRTSGNTGELFF. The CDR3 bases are TGTGCCAGCAGCCGGACTAGCGGCAACACCGGGGAGCTGTTTTTT. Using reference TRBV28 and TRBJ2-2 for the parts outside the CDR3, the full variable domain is DVKVTQSSRYLVKRTGEKVFLECVQDMDHENMFWYRQDPGLGLRLIYFSYDVKMKEKGDIPEGYSVSREKKERFSLILESASTNQTSMYLCASSRTSGNTGELFFGEGSRLTVL.

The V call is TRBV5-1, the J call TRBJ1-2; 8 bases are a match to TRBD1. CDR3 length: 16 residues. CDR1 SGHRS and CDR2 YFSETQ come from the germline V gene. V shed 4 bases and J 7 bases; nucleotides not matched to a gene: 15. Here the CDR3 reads CASSPKRTGTMGGYTF. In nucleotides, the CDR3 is TGCGCCAGCAGCCCGAAAAGGACAGGGACCATGGGTGGCTACACCTTC.

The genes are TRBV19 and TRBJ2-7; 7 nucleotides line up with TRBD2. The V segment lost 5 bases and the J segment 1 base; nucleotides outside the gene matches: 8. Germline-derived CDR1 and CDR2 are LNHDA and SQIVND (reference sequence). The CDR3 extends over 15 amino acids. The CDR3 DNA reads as TGTGCCAGTAGTCCCCTTGGGGGGGGGTCCTACGAGCAGTACTTC. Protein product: CASSPLGGGSYEQYF.

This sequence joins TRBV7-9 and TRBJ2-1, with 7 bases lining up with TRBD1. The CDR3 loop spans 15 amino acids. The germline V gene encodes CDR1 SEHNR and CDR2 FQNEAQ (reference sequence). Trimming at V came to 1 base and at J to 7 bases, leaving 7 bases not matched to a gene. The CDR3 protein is CASSLEQGSWNEQFF. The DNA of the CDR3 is TGTGCCAGCAGCTTAGAACAGGGGTCGTGGAATGAGCAGTTCTTC.

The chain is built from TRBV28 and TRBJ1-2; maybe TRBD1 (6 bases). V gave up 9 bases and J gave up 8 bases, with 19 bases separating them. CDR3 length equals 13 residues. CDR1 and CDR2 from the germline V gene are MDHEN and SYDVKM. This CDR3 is CASEGGGANGYTF. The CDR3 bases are TGTGCCAGTGAGGGGGGGGGTGCAAACGGCTACACCTTC.

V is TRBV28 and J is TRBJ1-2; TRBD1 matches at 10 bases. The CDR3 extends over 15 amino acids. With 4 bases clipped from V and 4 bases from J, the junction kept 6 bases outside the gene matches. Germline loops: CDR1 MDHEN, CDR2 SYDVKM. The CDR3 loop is CASSSSGQGTYGYTF. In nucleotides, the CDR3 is TGTGCCAGCAGTTCGTCGGGACAGGGGACCTATGGCTACACCTTC.